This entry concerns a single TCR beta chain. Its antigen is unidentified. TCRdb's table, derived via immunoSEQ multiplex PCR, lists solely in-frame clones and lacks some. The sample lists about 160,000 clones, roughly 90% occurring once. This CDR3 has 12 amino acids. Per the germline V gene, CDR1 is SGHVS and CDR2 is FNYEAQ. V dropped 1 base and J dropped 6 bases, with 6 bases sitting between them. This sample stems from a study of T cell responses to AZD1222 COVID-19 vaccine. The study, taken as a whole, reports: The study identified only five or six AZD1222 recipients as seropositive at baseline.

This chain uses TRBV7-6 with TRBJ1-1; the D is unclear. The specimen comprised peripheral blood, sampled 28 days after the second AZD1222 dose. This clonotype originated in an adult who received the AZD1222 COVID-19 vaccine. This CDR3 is CASSLGQSEAFF. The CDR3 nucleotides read TGTGCCAGCAGCTTAGGGCAGTCTGAAGCTTTCTTT. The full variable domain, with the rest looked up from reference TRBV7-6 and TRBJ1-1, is GAGVSQSPRYKVTKRGQDVALRCDPISGHVSLYWYRQALGQGPEFLTYFNYEAQQDKSGLPNDRFSAERPEGSISTLTIQRTEQRDSAMYRCASSLGQSEAFFGQGTRLTVV.